This TCR beta chain was captured by sequencing in a study of T cells after yellow fever vaccination. Whole-study findings and limits: Most primary-vaccination clones recurred post-booster (around 95% CD4, 85% to 90% CD8). Only a small proportion of the clonotypes turned up in both the CD4 and the CD8 compartments, likely arising from convergent recombination. FACS-sorted repertoires might harbor abundant contaminating clonotypes from the bulk population. Faster peaking, at day 5 versus 15, marked a secondary response that was weaker.

Deletions cut 6 bases from V and 4 bases from J, with 15 bases between. The germline CDR1 and CDR2 sequences are MNHNS and SASEGT. The CDR3 extends over 14 amino acids. One entry per CDR3 protein results from TCRdb running MiXCR on the 5' RACE reads. Of 150,000 or so distinct CDR3 sequences in the sample, under 7% were seen once. This clonotype has ten or more counts. What it binds is not known. The chain uses TRBV6-1 and TRBJ1-1; D possibly corresponds to TRBD1 (6 bases). The sample consisted of CD4+ T cells sorted from PBMCs, taken 10 days after the yellow fever booster vaccination. The receptor comes from a young man who received the YFV17D yellow fever vaccine. CDR3 protein: CASRATGILTEAFF. DNA for the CDR3: TGTGCCAGCAGAGCGACAGGAATACTCACTGAAGCTTTCTTT.